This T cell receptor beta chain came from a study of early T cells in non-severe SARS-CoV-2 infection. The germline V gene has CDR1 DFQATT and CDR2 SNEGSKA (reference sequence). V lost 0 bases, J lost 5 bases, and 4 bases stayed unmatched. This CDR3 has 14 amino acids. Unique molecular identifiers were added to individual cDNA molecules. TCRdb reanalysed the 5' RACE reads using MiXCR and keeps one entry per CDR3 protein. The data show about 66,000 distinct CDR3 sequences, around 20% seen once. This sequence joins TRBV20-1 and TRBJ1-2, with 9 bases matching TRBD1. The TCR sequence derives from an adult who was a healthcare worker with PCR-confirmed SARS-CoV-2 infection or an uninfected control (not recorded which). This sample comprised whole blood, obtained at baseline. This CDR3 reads CSARDAGQGYGYTF. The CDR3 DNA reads TGCAGTGCTAGAGATGCGGGACAGGGTTATGGCTACACCTTC.